This T cell receptor (beta chain) was found in a study of early T cells in non-severe SARS-CoV-2 infection. This clonotype was seen a handful of times. CDR1 is KGHSH, CDR2 LQKENI, per germline. The V end lost 0 bases, the J end lost 5 bases, and 14 bases lay between the germline ends. The CDR3 has 15 amino acids. TCRdb re-called the 5' RACE reads through MiXCR, storing one row per CDR3 protein. The sample records tens of thousands of distinct CDR3 sequences, roughly 15% being singletons. The chain links TRBV18 to TRBJ2-7; D tentatively reads TRBD1 or TRBD2 (5 bases each). This TCR was sampled from an adult who was a healthcare worker with PCR-confirmed SARS-CoV-2 infection or an uninfected control (not recorded which). The sample was whole blood. In DNA, the CDR3 is TGTGCCAGCTCACCACCCGGGACCGCCCCCCACGAGCAGTACTTC. This codes for CASSPPGTAPHEQYF.